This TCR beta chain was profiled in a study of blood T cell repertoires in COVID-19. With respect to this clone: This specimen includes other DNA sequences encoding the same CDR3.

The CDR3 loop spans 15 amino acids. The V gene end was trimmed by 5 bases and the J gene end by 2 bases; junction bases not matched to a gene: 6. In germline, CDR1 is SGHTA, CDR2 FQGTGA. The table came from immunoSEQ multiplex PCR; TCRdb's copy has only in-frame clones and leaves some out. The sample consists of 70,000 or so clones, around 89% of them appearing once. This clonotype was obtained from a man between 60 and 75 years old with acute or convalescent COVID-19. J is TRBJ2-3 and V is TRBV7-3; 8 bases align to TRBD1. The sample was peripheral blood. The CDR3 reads CASSPDRGYTDTQYF. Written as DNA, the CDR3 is TGTGCCAGCAGCCCCGACAGGGGATACACAGATACGCAGTATTTT.